Included here is one TCR beta chain sequence, with context. The antigen is unknown. The germline V gene has CDR1 MNHEY and CDR2 SMNVEV (reference sequence). The CDR3 length is 16 residues. V lost 6 bases and J lost 0, with 18 bases in between. The sample comes from a study of cytomegalovirus exposure and HLA in healthy donors. Regarding the study as a whole: The authors confirmed in vitro that three CMV-associated chains were specific for CMV antigens.

When sampled, the donors appeared nominally healthy, though they likely had unrecorded immune exposures. PCR primers comprised 60 Vbeta and 13 Jbeta primers. Only in-frame clones appear in the TCRdb table, and some are missing; sequencing was by immunoSEQ multiplex PCR. The sample holds more than 80,000 clones; less than 85% are singletons and the top ten take 3.5% to 4%. The sequence came from a man between 60 and 75 years old in good health and CMV-seronegative. The chain has TRBV27 and TRBJ2-7; D is undetermined. Sequences were obtained from PBMCs. CDR3 bases: TGTGCCAGCAGGGGTTTCGGGTCTCCTTCCTCCTACGAGCAGTACTTC. Encoded protein: CASRGFGSPSSYEQYF.